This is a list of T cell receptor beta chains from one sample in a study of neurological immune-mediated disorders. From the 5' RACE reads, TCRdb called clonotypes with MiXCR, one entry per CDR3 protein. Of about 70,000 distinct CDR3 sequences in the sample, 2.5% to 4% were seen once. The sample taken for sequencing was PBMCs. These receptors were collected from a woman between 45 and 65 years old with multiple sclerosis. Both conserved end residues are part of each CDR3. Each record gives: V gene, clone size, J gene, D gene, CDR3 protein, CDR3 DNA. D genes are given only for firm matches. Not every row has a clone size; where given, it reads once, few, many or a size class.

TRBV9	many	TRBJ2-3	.	CASSVDATTQYF	TGTGCCAGCAGCGTGGACGCGACTACGCAGTATTTT
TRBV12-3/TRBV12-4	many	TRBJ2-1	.	CASSPGPPVEQFF	TGTGCCAGCAGTCCCGGGCCGCCTGTCGAGCAGTTCTTC
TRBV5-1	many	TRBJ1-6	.	CASSLGSSNSPLHF	TGCGCCAGCAGCTTGGGCAGCTCTAATTCACCCCTCCACTTT
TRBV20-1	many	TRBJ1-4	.	CSARDPTTNEKLFF	TGCAGTGCTAGGGATCCGACAACTAATGAAAAACTGTTTTTT
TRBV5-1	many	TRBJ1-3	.	CASSPETALGGNTIYF	TGCGCCAGCAGTCCTGAGACAGCCCTAGGTGGAAACACCATATATTTT
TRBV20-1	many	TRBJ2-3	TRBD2	CSARVIQAGVTDTQYF	TGCAGTGCTAGAGTAATACAAGCGGGGGTCACAGATACGCAGTATTTT
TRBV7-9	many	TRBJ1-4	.	CASLGLGDEKLFF	TGTGCCAGCCTGGGACTTGGGGATGAAAAACTGTTTTTT
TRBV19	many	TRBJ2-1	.	CASGRDGSYNEQFF	TGTGCCAGTGGGCGAGACGGCTCCTACAATGAGCAGTTCTTC
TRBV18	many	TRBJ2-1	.	CASTGVNEQFF	TGTGCCAGCACCGGCGTTAATGAGCAGTTCTTC
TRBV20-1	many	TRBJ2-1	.	CSASPRTGSSYNEQFF	TGCAGTGCGAGTCCCCGGACGGGAAGCTCCTACAATGAGCAGTTCTTC
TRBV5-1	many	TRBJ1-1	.	CASSLVAGPDTEAFF	TGCGCCAGCAGCTTGGTAGCGGGACCCGACACTGAAGCTTTCTTT
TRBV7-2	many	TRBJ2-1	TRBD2	CASSLGSGGNEQFF	TGTGCCAGCAGCTTAGGTAGCGGGGGAAATGAGCAGTTCTTC
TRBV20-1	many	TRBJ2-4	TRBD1	CSAVTGTEQNIQYF	TGCAGTGCCGTAACCGGGACAGAGCAAAACATTCAGTACTTC
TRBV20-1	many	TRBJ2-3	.	CSARDPAGVDTQYF	TGCAGTGCTAGAGATCCAGCGGGCGTGGATACGCAGTATTTT
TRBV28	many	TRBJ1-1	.	CASSREAGQLNTEAFF	TGTGCCAGCAGCCGAGAAGCCGGACAGCTGAACACTGAAGCTTTCTTT
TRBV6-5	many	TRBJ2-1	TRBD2	CASRQLAGDNEQFF	TGTGCCAGCAGACAACTAGCGGGGGACAATGAGCAGTTCTTC
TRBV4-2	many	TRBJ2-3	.	CASSQDRLLNTQYF	TGTGCCAGCAGCCAAGATCGTCTTCTTAATACGCAGTATTTT
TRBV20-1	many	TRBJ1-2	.	CSAIGGGIGGYTF	TGCAGTGCCATAGGGGGGGGGATCGGTGGCTACACCTTC
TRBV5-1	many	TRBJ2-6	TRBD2	CASSALSGRTERSGANVLTF	TGCGCCAGCAGCGCACTCAGCGGGAGGACCGAAAGATCTGGGGCCAACGTCCTGACTTTC
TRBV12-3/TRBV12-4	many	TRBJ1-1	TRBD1	CASNPDRGPNTEAFF	TGTGCCAGCAACCCGGACAGGGGGCCGAACACTGAAGCTTTCTTT
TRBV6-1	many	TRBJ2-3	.	CASSDPILADTQYF	TGTGCCAGCAGTGATCCGATACTAGCAGATACGCAGTATTTT
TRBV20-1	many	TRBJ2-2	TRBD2	CSARILAGGFTNTGELFF	TGCAGTGCTAGGATTTTAGCGGGGGGCTTTACGAACACCGGGGAGCTGTTTTTT
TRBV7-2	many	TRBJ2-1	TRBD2	CASSTSGGDNEQFF	TGTGCCAGCAGTACTAGCGGGGGAGACAATGAGCAGTTCTTC
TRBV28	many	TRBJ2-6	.	CASSFRGAGANVLTF	TGTGCCAGCAGTTTCAGGGGCGCGGGGGCCAACGTCCTGACTTTC
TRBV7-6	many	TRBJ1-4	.	CASSLGGNEKLFF	TGTGCCAGCAGCTTGGGGGGAAATGAAAAACTGTTTTTT
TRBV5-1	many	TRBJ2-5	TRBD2	CASSGGTSGGETQYF	TGCGCCAGCAGCGGTGGGACTAGCGGGGGTGAGACCCAGTACTTC
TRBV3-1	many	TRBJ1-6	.	CASSQGRGRSSPLHF	TGTGCCAGCAGCCAAGGTCGGGGGCGTTCTTCACCCCTCCACTTT
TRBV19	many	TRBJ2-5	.	CASSIGGRGLGGETQYF	TGTGCCAGTAGTATAGGCGGCAGAGGTCTTGGAGGAGAGACCCAGTACTTC
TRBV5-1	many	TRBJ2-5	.	CASSQDPGGRETQYF	TGCGCCAGCAGCCAGGATCCGGGGGGCCGAGAGACCCAGTACTTC
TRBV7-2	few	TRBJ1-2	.	CASSLRDVTYGYTF	TGTGCCAGCAGCTTACGGGACGTAACCTATGGCTACACCTTC
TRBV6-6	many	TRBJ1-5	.	CASSVGGSNQPQHF	TGTGCCAGTTCGGTGGGGGGGAGCAATCAGCCCCAGCATTTT
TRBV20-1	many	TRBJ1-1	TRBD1	CSARRDRGNTEAFF	TGCAGTGCCAGAAGAGACAGGGGGAACACTGAAGCTTTCTTT
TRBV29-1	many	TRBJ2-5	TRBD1	CSVGQGQETQYF	TGCAGCGTTGGACAGGGTCAAGAGACCCAGTACTTC
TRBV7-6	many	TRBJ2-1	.	CASSRRGRGSYNEQFF	TGTGCCAGCAGCCGAAGGGGGCGGGGGAGCTACAATGAGCAGTTCTTC
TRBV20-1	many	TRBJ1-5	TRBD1	CSARVGQGLQPQHF	TGCAGTGCTAGGGTGGGACAGGGTTTGCAGCCCCAGCATTTT
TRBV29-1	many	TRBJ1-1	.	CSAAVAEAFF	TGCAGCGCGGCCGTAGCTGAAGCTTTCTTT
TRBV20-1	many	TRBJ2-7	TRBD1	CSAPGTVYYEQYF	TGCAGTGCTCCCGGGACAGTCTACTACGAGCAGTACTTC
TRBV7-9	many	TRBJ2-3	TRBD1	CASSLAGGQSTDTQYF	TGTGCCAGCAGCTTAGCAGGGGGACAGAGCACAGATACGCAGTATTTT
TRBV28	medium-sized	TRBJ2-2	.	CASDRSAGTQGGELFF	TGTGCCAGCGATCGTTCCGCCGGGACCCAAGGGGGGGAGCTGTTTTTT
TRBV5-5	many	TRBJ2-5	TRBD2	CASSFMRREYQETQYF	TGTGCCAGCAGCTTTATGCGGCGGGAGTACCAAGAGACCCAGTACTTC
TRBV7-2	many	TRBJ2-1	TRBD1	CASSLRQGDNEQFF	TGTGCCAGCAGCTTAAGACAGGGTGATAATGAGCAGTTCTTC
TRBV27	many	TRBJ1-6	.	CASSLPGRNSPLHF	TGTGCCAGCAGCCTGCCGGGACGCAATTCACCCCTCCACTTT
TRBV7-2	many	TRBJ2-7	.	CASSLTASYEQYF	TGTGCCAGCAGCTTAACAGCTTCCTACGAGCAGTACTTC
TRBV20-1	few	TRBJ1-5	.	CSANRGVQPQHF	TGCAGTGCTAATAGGGGGGTTCAGCCCCAGCATTTT
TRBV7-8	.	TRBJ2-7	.	CASSFPLGPSYEQYF	TGTGCCAGCAGCTTCCCCCTCGGACCCTCCTACGAGCAGTACTTC
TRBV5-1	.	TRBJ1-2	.	CDSRKEDYGYTF	TGCGACAGCCGTAAAGAGGACTATGGCTACACCTTC
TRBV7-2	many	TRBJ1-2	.	CASSSSWAGSDYGYTF	TGTGCCAGCAGCTCCTCATGGGCAGGGAGTGACTATGGCTACACCTTC
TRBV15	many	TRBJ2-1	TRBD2	CATSRDQGLAGEQFF	TGTGCCACCAGCAGAGATCAGGGGCTAGCGGGTGAGCAGTTCTTC
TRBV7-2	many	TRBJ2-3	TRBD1	CASSPRQGLRDTQYF	TGTGCCAGCAGCCCTCGACAGGGGTTGAGAGATACGCAGTATTTT
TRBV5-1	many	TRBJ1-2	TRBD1	CASSLEARGWSGYTF	TGCGCCAGCAGCTTGGAGGCCAGGGGGTGGTCTGGCTACACCTTC
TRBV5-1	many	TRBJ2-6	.	CASSPSFGGSGANVLTF	TGCGCCAGCAGCCCCAGCTTTGGAGGCTCTGGGGCCAACGTCCTGACTTTC
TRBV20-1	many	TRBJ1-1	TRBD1	CSASGTGPGAFF	TGCAGTGCTAGCGGGACAGGGCCCGGGGCTTTCTTT
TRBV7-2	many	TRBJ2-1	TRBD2	CASSLVRLAVYNEQFF	TGTGCCAGCAGCTTAGTCCGCCTAGCGGTATACAATGAGCAGTTCTTC
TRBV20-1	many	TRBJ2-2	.	CSARLTGGTGELFF	TGCAGTGCTAGACTCACTGGGGGCACCGGGGAGCTGTTTTTT
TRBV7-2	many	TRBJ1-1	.	CASSLGGSGTEAFF	TGTGCCAGCAGCTTAGGGGGGTCGGGCACTGAAGCTTTCTTT
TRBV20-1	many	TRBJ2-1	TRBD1	CSAMGQASYNEQFF	TGCAGTGCCATGGGACAGGCGTCCTACAATGAGCAGTTCTTC
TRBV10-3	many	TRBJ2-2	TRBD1	CAIGGQTHTGELFF	TGTGCCATCGGGGGACAGACACACACCGGGGAGCTGTTTTTT
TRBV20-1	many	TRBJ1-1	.	CSARGGVRTEAFF	TGCAGTGCTAGGGGGGGAGTTAGGACTGAAGCTTTCTTT
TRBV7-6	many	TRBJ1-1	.	CASSLGLGRNTEAFF	TGTGCCAGCAGCTTAGGTTTAGGACGGAACACTGAAGCTTTCTTT